One sample yielded the 8 T cell receptor beta chains listed below, sequenced in a study of T cell repertoires in cytomegalovirus infection. Their antigens are not known. A single record per CDR3 protein comes from TCRdb applying MiXCR to the reads. The sample has about 920,000 distinct CDR3 sequences, around 30% seen once. Here the sequenced sample was cultured CD8+ T cells from PBMCs, taken from culture after CMV antigen stimulation. These receptors all stem from a human donor in good health (CMV status not recorded). Some clones in this sample may be carry-over from other donors' samples.

This clonotype was picked up a small number of times. The genes are TRBV7-9 and TRBJ2-1; maybe TRBD1 (5 bases). Germline CDR1 SEHNR, CDR2 FQNEAQ (reference sequence). CDR3 length: 16 amino acids. V lost 1 base and J lost 0, with 10 bases in between. The CDR3 here is CASSLGPRDSYNEQFF. The CDR3 DNA sequence: TGTGCCAGCAGCTTAGGCCCCAGGGACTCCTACAATGAGCAGTTCTTC.

V usage is TRBV5-6 and J usage is TRBJ2-7; D may be TRBD1 or TRBD2 (5 bases each). The V end was cut by 3 bases, the J end by 1 base, with 20 bases between. The CDR3 is 17 residues long. CDR1 is SGHDT, CDR2 YYEEEE, per germline. The CDR3 DNA reads TGTGCCAGCAGCTCCACCGTAGGGGACCTGTTATCCTACGAGCAGTACGTC. Protein: CASSSTVGDLLSYEQYV.

The chain recombines TRBV12-3 or TRBV12-4 with TRBJ1-2; D gene uncertain. The CDR3 contains 13 residues. Between the trimmed V and J ends, which lost 5 bases and 8 bases, there was a span of 15 bases. The CDR3 DNA reads TGTGCCAGCAGTCTCCAGGTTTTCAGAGGCTACACCTTC. Translated: CASSLQVFRGYTF.

The chain uses TRBV9 and TRBJ1-1; possible D gene TRBD1, 6 bases. There are 12 residues in the CDR3. Germline CDR1 SGDLS, CDR2 YYNGEE. Trimming pared 9 bases from V and 1 base from J, leaving 10 bases between. In nucleotides, the CDR3 is TGTGCCAAGATGACAGGGAACACTGAAGCTTTCTTT. Translation gives CAKMTGNTEAFF.

This clonotype appeared a few times. This chain joins TRBV12-5 and TRBJ2-7; 8 bases are shared with TRBD2. Germline trimming cut 2 bases from V and 6 bases from J; bases unmatched to any gene: 15. The CDR3 loop spans 17 amino acids. CDR1 is LGHNT, CDR2 FRNRAP, per germline. Written as DNA, the CDR3 is TGTGCTAGTGGTTTGACAACCGGGAGGGAGGGGGGGTGCGAGCAGTACTTC. This translates into CASGLTTGREGGCEQYF.

This clonotype has ten or more counts. The V and J genes are TRBV7-9 and TRBJ1-1; possible D gene TRBD1, 6 bases. The CDR3 is made up of 17 amino acids. Per germline, CDR1 SEHNR and CDR2 FQNEAQ (reference sequence). Trimming left V 3 bases short and J 0 bases short, with 17 bases between. The DNA of the CDR3 is TGTGCCAGCAGCTTGAAGGGGGAAGGTTTGGTGAACACTGAAGCTTTCTTT. Translation: CASSLKGEGLVNTEAFF.

This clonotype was counted ten times or more. The gene calls are TRBV12-3 or TRBV12-4 and TRBJ2-2; D remains unclear. This CDR3 region has 11 residues. V was clipped by 5 bases and J by 8 bases, with 6 bases between them. The CDR3 loop reads CASSHGGELFF. CDR3 DNA: TGTGCCAGCAGTCATGGGGGGGAGCTGTTTTTT.

This chain uses TRBV28 with TRBJ2-3; D is perhaps TRBD2 (7 bases). There are 17 residues in the CDR3. Trimming cost V 3 bases and J 0 bases, with 16 bases left between them. Germline CDR1 is MDHEN and CDR2 is SYDVKM. Here the CDR3 reads CASSFSGGPPSTDTQYF. The DNA for the CDR3 is TGTGCCAGCAGTTTTTCGGGGGGCCCCCCGAGCACAGATACGCAGTATTTT.